The 13 T cell receptor beta chains in this list originate from one sample, sequenced in a study of monozygotic twins with inflammatory bowel disease. TCRdb processed the 5' RACE reads again and assigns one entry to each CDR3 protein, with no DNA. The sample shows some 200,000 distinct CDR3 sequences, and 7.5% to 9.5% sits with its ten largest clones. The sequenced sample consisted of blood. These receptors came from a human donor with ulcerative colitis or Crohn's disease, or a healthy co-twin of an affected twin (not recorded which).

The CDR3 reads CASRLPGQGREAFF. The V call is TRBV27, the J call TRBJ1-1; TCRdb gives TRBD1 as the D gene, but with no DNA this cannot be confirmed. Germline CDR1 is MNHEY and CDR2 is SMNVEV (reference sequence). The CDR3 runs 14 residues.

The chain uses TRBV20-1 and TRBJ1-2; TCRdb selects TRBD1, and the lack of DNA leaves this call unchecked. CDR3 length equals 13 residues. Germline CDR1 and CDR2: DFQATT and SNEGSKA (reference sequence). CDR3 in amino acids: CSAKTGTVYGYTF.

This chain joins TRBV3-1 and TRBJ2-2; there is no DNA to check the TCRdb D call of TRBD1. CDR3 length: 18 amino acids. Germline V gives CDR1 LGHDT, CDR2 YNNKEL (reference sequence). The CDR3 sequence is CASSGTGEWETRPGELFF.

This chain uses TRBV24-1 with TRBJ2-7; lacking DNA, the TRBD1 call made by TCRdb goes unchecked. The CDR3 length is 17 residues. Germline assignment: CDR1 KGHDR and CDR2 SFDVKD. The CDR3: CATSDSSYRGGRVEQYF.

This chain links TRBV11-2 with TRBJ2-6. The CDR3 length is 15 residues. From germline, CDR1 is SGHAT and CDR2 FQNNGV. The CDR3 protein is CASSPVDAGANVLTF.

The chain couples TRBV9 to TRBJ2-3; no DNA is available, so the TRBD1 call from TCRdb remains unchecked. CDR3 length equals 14 residues. Per the germline V gene, CDR1 is SGDLS and CDR2 is YYNGEE. CDR3 amino acids: CASSPWTSTDTQYF.

V and J are TRBV14 and TRBJ1-3. Germline V gives CDR1 SGHDN, CDR2 FVKESK. The CDR3 runs to 14 residues. This CDR3 reads CASSQDPRWNTIYF. The full variable domain, completed using reference TRBV14 and TRBJ1-3, is EAGVTQFPSHSVIEKGQTVTLRCDPISGHDNLYWYRRVMGKEIKFLLHFVKESKQDESGMPNNRFLAERTGGTYSTLKVQPAELEDSGVYFCASSQDPRWNTIYFGEGSWLTVV.

The chain joins TRBV5-1 to TRBJ2-3; TCRdb's D call, TRBD2, is unchecked because there is no DNA. CDR3 length equals 15 residues. Germline assignment: CDR1 SGHRS and CDR2 YFSETQ. CDR3 protein: CASSLGSGSTDTQYF.

The V and J genes are TRBV5-1 and TRBJ1-1; the TCRdb call, TRBD1, lacks DNA for checking. Germline V gene sequence: CDR1 SGHRS, CDR2 YFSETQ. This CDR3 is 14 amino acids long. CDR3 protein: CASSPGTANTEAFF.

The rearrangement joins TRBV18 to TRBJ1-2. The CDR3 covers 12 residues. Germline values: CDR1 KGHSH, CDR2 LQKENI. The CDR3 reads CASSPDRYGYTF.

The chain joins TRBV19 to TRBJ1-2; TCRdb indicates TRBD1, and absent DNA this call remains unverified. This CDR3 is 16 amino acids long. The germline V gene encodes CDR1 LNHDA and CDR2 SQIVND (reference sequence). This CDR3 is CASSTRDTGANYGYTF.

This chain links TRBV18 with TRBJ1-6. The CDR3 sequence is 15 residues long. The germline V gene has CDR1 KGHSH and CDR2 LQKENI. CDR3 amino acids: CASSPGADNNSPLHF.

V and J are TRBV20-1 and TRBJ2-1. Germline-derived CDR1 and CDR2 are DFQATT and SNEGSKA (reference sequence). The CDR3 covers 12 residues. This CDR3 reads CSASDGPQGRFF.